These T cell receptor beta chains were read from a single sample in a study of T cell responses to AZD1222 COVID-19 vaccine. Method: immunoSEQ multiplex PCR; TCRdb's copy keeps in-frame clones and lacks some. The sample lists tens of thousands of clones, roughly 94% occurring once. Specimen: peripheral blood, collected on day 0 of AZD1222 vaccination. These receptors were taken from an adult in good health. Both conserved end residues are part of each CDR3. The order of the fields is V gene, J gene, D gene, clone size, CDR3 protein, CDR3 DNA. D genes are given only for firm matches. Some rows mark clone size as missing; the rest say once, few, many or name a class of expanded clone.

v_call: TRBV19
j_call: TRBJ2-1
d_call: TRBD2
clone_size: NA
cdr3_aa: CASSIAGGPFEQFF
cdr3_nt: TGTGCCAGTAGTATTGCGGGAGGGCCTTTTGAGCAGTTCTTC

v_call: TRBV9
j_call: TRBJ2-1
d_call: TRBD2
clone_size: NA
cdr3_aa: CASSVGTSSYNEQFF
cdr3_nt: TGTGCCAGCAGCGTCGGGACTAGCTCCTACAATGAGCAGTTCTTC

v_call: TRBV27
j_call: TRBJ1-6
d_call: NA
clone_size: NA
cdr3_aa: CASRIGGSYNSPLHF
cdr3_nt: TGTGCCAGCAGGATAGGGGGCTCCTATAATTCACCCCTCCACTTT

v_call: TRBV6-5
j_call: TRBJ2-2
d_call: NA
clone_size: NA
cdr3_aa: CASSYWANTGELFF
cdr3_nt: TGTGCCAGCAGTTACTGGGCGAACACCGGGGAGCTGTTTTTT

v_call: TRBV27
j_call: TRBJ2-1
d_call: NA
clone_size: NA
cdr3_aa: CASSLKSGPYNEQFF
cdr3_nt: TGTGCCAGCAGTTTAAAAAGCGGGCCCTACAATGAGCAGTTCTTC

v_call: TRBV6-5
j_call: TRBJ1-2
d_call: NA
clone_size: NA
cdr3_aa: CASSPLMGYGYTF
cdr3_nt: TGTGCCAGCAGTCCCCTCATGGGATATGGCTACACCTTC

v_call: TRBV6-5
j_call: TRBJ1-1
d_call: NA
clone_size: once
cdr3_aa: CASSYSRWGNTEAFF
cdr3_nt: TGTGCCAGCAGTTACTCTAGGTGGGGGAACACTGAAGCTTTCTTT

v_call: TRBV4-3
j_call: TRBJ2-5
d_call: NA
clone_size: NA
cdr3_aa: CASSQDQGVRGETQYF
cdr3_nt: TGCGCCAGCAGCCAAGATCAAGGGGTCCGGGGAGAGACCCAGTACTTC

v_call: TRBV7-9
j_call: TRBJ1-4
d_call: TRBD1
clone_size: NA
cdr3_aa: CASTMGQSNEKLFF
cdr3_nt: TGTGCCAGCACCATGGGACAGTCGAATGAAAAACTGTTTTTT

v_call: TRBV9
j_call: TRBJ2-7
d_call: TRBD1
clone_size: once
cdr3_aa: CASSVSGQGFEQYF
cdr3_nt: TGTGCCAGCAGCGTATCGGGACAGGGGTTCGAGCAGTACTTC

v_call: TRBV9
j_call: TRBJ2-2
d_call: NA
clone_size: NA
cdr3_aa: CASKQGTNTGELFF
cdr3_nt: TGTGCCAGCAAACAGGGAACGAACACCGGGGAGCTGTTTTTT

v_call: TRBV24-1
j_call: TRBJ2-2
d_call: NA
clone_size: NA
cdr3_aa: CATSDFGQTNTGELFF
cdr3_nt: TGTGCCACCAGTGATTTTGGTCAGACGAACACCGGGGAGCTGTTTTTT

v_call: TRBV28
j_call: TRBJ2-1
d_call: TRBD2
clone_size: few
cdr3_aa: CASSEYSGRGGTRFF
cdr3_nt: TGTGCCAGCAGTGAATATAGCGGGAGGGGTGGCACTCGGTTCTTC

v_call: TRBV6-1
j_call: TRBJ2-4
d_call: NA
clone_size: NA
cdr3_aa: CASSEWGSGVPPNIQYF
cdr3_nt: TGTGCCAGCAGTGAATGGGGCAGTGGAGTTCCCCCGAACATTCAGTACTTC

v_call: TRBV5-4
j_call: TRBJ2-7
d_call: TRBD1
clone_size: NA
cdr3_aa: CASSPDGGQGSYEQYF
cdr3_nt: TGTGCCAGCAGCCCGGATGGGGGACAGGGGTCATACGAGCAGTACTTC

v_call: TRBV5-1
j_call: TRBJ1-1
d_call: NA
clone_size: NA
cdr3_aa: CASSLGGGLNTEAFF
cdr3_nt: TGCGCCAGCAGCTTGGGTGGGGGGCTGAACACTGAAGCTTTCTTT

v_call: TRBV6-5
j_call: TRBJ2-5
d_call: NA
clone_size: NA
cdr3_aa: CASSYMWDGETQYF
cdr3_nt: TGTGCCAGCAGTTACATGTGGGATGGAGAGACCCAGTACTTC

v_call: TRBV7-2
j_call: TRBJ1-4
d_call: TRBD1
clone_size: NA
cdr3_aa: CASSYGTGVDEKLFF
cdr3_nt: TGTGCCAGCAGCTACGGGACAGGGGTCGACGAAAAACTGTTTTTT

v_call: TRBV21-1
j_call: TRBJ1-5
d_call: NA
clone_size: NA
cdr3_aa: CASSKAPVRPGRGQPQHF
cdr3_nt: TGTGCCAGCAGCAAAGCGCCCGTACGGCCCGGGAGAGGCCAGCCCCAGCATTTT

v_call: TRBV19
j_call: TRBJ2-2
d_call: NA
clone_size: NA
cdr3_aa: CASSMGHGTFGELFF
cdr3_nt: TGTGCCAGTAGTATGGGACACGGTACCTTCGGGGAGCTGTTTTTT

v_call: TRBV7-9
j_call: TRBJ1-2
d_call: TRBD1
clone_size: NA
cdr3_aa: CASSLDRVSGYTF
cdr3_nt: TGTGCCAGCAGCTTGGACAGGGTCTCGGGCTACACCTTC

v_call: TRBV18
j_call: TRBJ2-1
d_call: NA
clone_size: NA
cdr3_aa: CASSPPGRPFYNEQFF
cdr3_nt: TGTGCCAGCTCACCACCTGGCAGGCCCTTCTACAATGAGCAGTTCTTC

v_call: TRBV10-1
j_call: TRBJ2-5
d_call: TRBD2
clone_size: NA
cdr3_aa: CASSLGTRCSMAPSIQETQYF
cdr3_nt: TGCGCCAGCAGCCTCGGGACTAGATGCTCCATGGCCCCGTCTATCCAAGAGACCCAGTACTTC

v_call: TRBV5-1
j_call: TRBJ2-1
d_call: TRBD2
clone_size: NA
cdr3_aa: CASSLVTSGRARGNEQFF
cdr3_nt: TGCGCCAGCAGCTTGGTTACTAGCGGGAGGGCCAGAGGGAATGAGCAGTTCTTC

v_call: TRBV9
j_call: TRBJ2-2
d_call: TRBD2
clone_size: NA
cdr3_aa: CASTSFGLAGFTGELFF
cdr3_nt: TGTGCCAGCACCTCGTTTGGACTAGCGGGATTCACCGGGGAGCTGTTTTTT

v_call: TRBV18
j_call: TRBJ2-7
d_call: NA
clone_size: NA
cdr3_aa: CASSQSYEQYF
cdr3_nt: TGTGCCAGCTCACAGTCCTACGAGCAGTACTTC

v_call: TRBV18
j_call: TRBJ1-1
d_call: NA
clone_size: NA
cdr3_aa: CASSPQSGDTEAFF
cdr3_nt: TGTGCCAGCTCACCACAGTCCGGGGACACTGAAGCTTTCTTT

v_call: TRBV4-3
j_call: TRBJ1-5
d_call: NA
clone_size: NA
cdr3_aa: CASSQDGPGFNQPQHF
cdr3_nt: TGCGCCAGCAGCCAAGATGGACCAGGGTTCAATCAGCCCCAGCATTTT

v_call: TRBV11-2
j_call: TRBJ1-1
d_call: NA
clone_size: NA
cdr3_aa: CASSLVGGNTEAFF
cdr3_nt: TGTGCCAGCAGCTTAGTGGGGGGGAACACTGAAGCTTTCTTT

v_call: TRBV3-1/TRBV3-2
j_call: TRBJ2-7
d_call: NA
clone_size: NA
cdr3_aa: CASSQGQQFYEQYF
cdr3_nt: TGTGCCAGCAGCCAAGGGCAACAGTTCTACGAGCAGTACTTC

v_call: TRBV28
j_call: TRBJ2-7
d_call: TRBD1
clone_size: NA
cdr3_aa: CASSLYRGLGYEQYF
cdr3_nt: TGTGCCAGCAGTCTATACAGGGGGCTCGGCTACGAGCAGTACTTC

v_call: TRBV27
j_call: TRBJ1-5
d_call: NA
clone_size: NA
cdr3_aa: CASSLFRNQPQHF
cdr3_nt: TGTGCCAGCAGTTTATTCCGCAATCAGCCCCAGCATTTT

v_call: TRBV6-5
j_call: TRBJ1-2
d_call: NA
clone_size: NA
cdr3_aa: CASRPTYSQGQGYTF
cdr3_nt: TGTGCCAGCAGACCCACTTACTCTCAGGGGCAAGGCTACACCTTC

v_call: TRBV28
j_call: TRBJ2-3
d_call: NA
clone_size: NA
cdr3_aa: CASSTRARPGTDTQYF
cdr3_nt: TGTGCCAGCAGTACCCGCGCCCGACCCGGGACAGATACGCAGTATTTT

v_call: TRBV29-1
j_call: TRBJ2-1
d_call: NA
clone_size: NA
cdr3_aa: CSVDWASYNEQFF
cdr3_nt: TGCAGCGTTGATTGGGCCTCCTACAATGAGCAGTTCTTC